A single sample is the source of the 6 T cell receptor beta chains below, sequenced in a study of shared clonotypes between healthy human individuals. Profiling relied on immunoSEQ multiplex PCR, and the TCRdb table lists in-frame clones only, not all of them. The table lists 2 million or so clones, 90% to 95% of them singletons, with approximately 0.13% in the top ten. Sequencing input: naive CD4+ T cells sorted from blood. Subset noted: CD45RA+ positively selected. The source is a man younger than 30 in good health.

The chain recombines TRBV11-2 with TRBJ2-1; 9 nucleotides agree with TRBD2. Germline loops: CDR1 SGHAT, CDR2 FQNNGV. The CDR3 has 16 residues. Unmatched junction bases numbered 12, after V lost 4 bases and J lost 8 bases. The CDR3 DNA is TGTGCCAGCAGCTCGACCCTAGCGGGGTCCCTGGATGAGCAGTTCTTC. Translation: CASSSTLAGSLDEQFF.

This chain links TRBV5-1 with TRBJ2-2, with 7 bases matching TRBD2. Germline V gene lookup returns CDR1 SGHRS and CDR2 YFSETQ. J gave up 4 bases and V 3 bases, and 9 bases lay outside the gene matches. The CDR3 spans 16 residues. The CDR3 here is CASSSRGVGTTGELFF. The CDR3 region has the DNA TGCGCCAGCAGCTCTCGGGGGGTTGGGACCACCGGGGAGCTGTTTTTT.

The CDR3 sequence is CAISLLAGSSYEQYF. The CDR3 DNA is TGTGCCATCAGCCTCCTAGCGGGAAGCTCCTACGAGCAGTACTTC. The chain employs TRBV10-3 and TRBJ2-7; 9 nucleotides agree with TRBD2. Germline CDR1 is ENHRY and CDR2 is SYGVKD. The CDR3 length is 15 residues. V lost 6 bases, J lost 0 bases, and 6 bases stayed unmatched.

The chain carries TRBV18 and TRBJ2-7; TRBD1 matches at 10 bases. J gave up 3 bases and V 0 bases, and 5 bases lay outside the gene matches. CDR1 is KGHSH, CDR2 LQKENI, per germline. CDR3 length: 16 amino acids. The CDR3 nucleotides read TGTGCCAGCTCACCACCGTGGACAGGGGGAAGCTACGAGCAGTACTTC. Translating it yields CASSPPWTGGSYEQYF.

The V and J genes are TRBV5-6 and TRBJ2-5; tentatively, D is TRBD2 (6 bases). The V end was cut by 1 base, the J end by 5 bases, with 15 bases between. Germline V CDR1 and CDR2: SGHDT, YYEEEE. The CDR3 spans 15 residues. CDR3 region: CASSLRAGGAETQYF. CDR3 sequence (DNA): TGTGCCAGCAGCTTGAGGGCCGGAGGGGCGGAGACCCAGTACTTC. Variable domain in full (rest from reference TRBV5-6 and TRBJ2-5): DAGVTQSPTHLIKTRGQQVTLRCSPKSGHDTVSWYQQALGQGPQFIFQYYEEEERQRGNFPDRFSGHQFPNYSSELNVNALLLGDSALYLCASSLRAGGAETQYFGPGTRLLVL.

The chain recombines TRBV7-2 with TRBJ2-2; D is unclear. CDR1 and CDR2 from the germline V gene are SGHTA and FQGNSA. V dropped 4 bases and J dropped 0 bases, with 9 bases sitting between them. The CDR3 runs to 15 residues. The CDR3 region has the DNA TGTGCCAGCAGCTACCAGCAAGCGAACACCGGGGAGCTGTTTTTT. Amino acid sequence: CASSYQQANTGELFF. The entire variable domain, with the rest obtained from reference TRBV7-2 and TRBJ2-2, is as follows: GAGVSQSPSNKVTEKGKDVELRCDPISGHTALYWYRQSLGQGLEFLIYFQGNSAPDKSGLPSDRFSAERTGGSVSTLTIQRTQQEDSAVYLCASSYQQANTGELFFGEGSRLTVL.